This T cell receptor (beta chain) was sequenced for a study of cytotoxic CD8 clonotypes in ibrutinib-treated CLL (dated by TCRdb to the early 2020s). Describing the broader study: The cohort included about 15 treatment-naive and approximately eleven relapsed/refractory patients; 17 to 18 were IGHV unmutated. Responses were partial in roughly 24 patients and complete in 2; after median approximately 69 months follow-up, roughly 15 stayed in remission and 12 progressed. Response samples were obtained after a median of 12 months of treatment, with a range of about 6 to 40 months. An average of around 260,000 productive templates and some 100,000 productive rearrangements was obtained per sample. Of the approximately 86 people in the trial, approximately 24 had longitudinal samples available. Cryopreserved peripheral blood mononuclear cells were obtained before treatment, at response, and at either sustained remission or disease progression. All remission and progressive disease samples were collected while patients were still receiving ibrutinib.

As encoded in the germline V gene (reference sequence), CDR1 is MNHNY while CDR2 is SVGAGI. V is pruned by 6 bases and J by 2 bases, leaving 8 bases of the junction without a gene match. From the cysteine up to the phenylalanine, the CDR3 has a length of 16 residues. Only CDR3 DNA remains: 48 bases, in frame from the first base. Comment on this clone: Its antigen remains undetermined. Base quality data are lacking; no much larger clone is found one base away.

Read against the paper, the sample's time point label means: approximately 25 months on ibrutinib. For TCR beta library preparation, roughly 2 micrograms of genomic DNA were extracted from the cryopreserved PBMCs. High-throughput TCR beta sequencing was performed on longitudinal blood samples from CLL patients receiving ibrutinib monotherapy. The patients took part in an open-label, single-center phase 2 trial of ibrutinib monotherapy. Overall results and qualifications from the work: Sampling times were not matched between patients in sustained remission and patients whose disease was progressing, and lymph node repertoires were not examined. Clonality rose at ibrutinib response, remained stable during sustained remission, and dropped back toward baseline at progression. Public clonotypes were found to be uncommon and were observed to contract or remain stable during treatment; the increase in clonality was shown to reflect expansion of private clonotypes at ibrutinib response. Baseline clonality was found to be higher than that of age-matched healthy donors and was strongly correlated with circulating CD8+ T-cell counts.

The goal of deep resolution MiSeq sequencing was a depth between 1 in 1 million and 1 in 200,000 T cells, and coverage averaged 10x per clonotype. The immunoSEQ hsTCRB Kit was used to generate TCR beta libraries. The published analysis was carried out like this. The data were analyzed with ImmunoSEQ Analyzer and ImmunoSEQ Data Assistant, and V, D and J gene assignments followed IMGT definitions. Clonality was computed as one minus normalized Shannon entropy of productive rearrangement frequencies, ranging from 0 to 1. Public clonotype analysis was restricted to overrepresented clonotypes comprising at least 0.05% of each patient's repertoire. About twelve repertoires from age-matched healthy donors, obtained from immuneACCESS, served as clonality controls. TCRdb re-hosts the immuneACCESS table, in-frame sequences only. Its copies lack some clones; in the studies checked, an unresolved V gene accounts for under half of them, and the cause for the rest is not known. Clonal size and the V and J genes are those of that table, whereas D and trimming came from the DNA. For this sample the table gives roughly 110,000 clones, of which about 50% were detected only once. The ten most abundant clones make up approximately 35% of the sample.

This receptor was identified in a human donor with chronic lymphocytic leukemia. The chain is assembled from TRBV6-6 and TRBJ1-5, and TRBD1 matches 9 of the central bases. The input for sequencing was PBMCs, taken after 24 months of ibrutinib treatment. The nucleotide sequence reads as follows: TGTGCCAGCAGGACGACAGGGGGAAAGGGCAATCAGCCCCAGCATTTT. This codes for CASRTTGGKGNQPQHF.